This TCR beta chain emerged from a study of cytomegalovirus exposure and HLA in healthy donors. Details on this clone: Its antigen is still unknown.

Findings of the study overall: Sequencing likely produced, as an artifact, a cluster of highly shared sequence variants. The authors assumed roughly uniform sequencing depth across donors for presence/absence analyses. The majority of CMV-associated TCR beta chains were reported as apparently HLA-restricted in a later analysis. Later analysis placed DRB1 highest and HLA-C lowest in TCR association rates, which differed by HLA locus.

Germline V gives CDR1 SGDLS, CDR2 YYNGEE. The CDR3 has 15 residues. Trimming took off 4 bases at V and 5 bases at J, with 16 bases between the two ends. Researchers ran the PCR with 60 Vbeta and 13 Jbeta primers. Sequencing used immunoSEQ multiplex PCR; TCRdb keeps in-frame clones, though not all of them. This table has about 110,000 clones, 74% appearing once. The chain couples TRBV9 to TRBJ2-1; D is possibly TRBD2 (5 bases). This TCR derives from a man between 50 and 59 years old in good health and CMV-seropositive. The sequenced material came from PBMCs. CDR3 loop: CASSQDTGSNNEQFF. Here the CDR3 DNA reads TGTGCCAGCAGCCAAGACACGGGATCCAACAATGAGCAGTTCTTC.